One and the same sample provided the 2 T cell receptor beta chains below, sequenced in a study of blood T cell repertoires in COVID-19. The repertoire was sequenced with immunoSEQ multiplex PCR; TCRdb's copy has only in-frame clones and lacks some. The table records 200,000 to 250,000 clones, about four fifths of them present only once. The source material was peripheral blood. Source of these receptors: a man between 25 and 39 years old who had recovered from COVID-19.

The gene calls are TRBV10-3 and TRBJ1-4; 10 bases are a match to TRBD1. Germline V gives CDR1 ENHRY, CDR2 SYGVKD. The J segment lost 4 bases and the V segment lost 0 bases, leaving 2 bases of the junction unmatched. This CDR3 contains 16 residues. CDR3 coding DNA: TGTGCCATCAGTGAGTCGACAGGGGGCATTAATGAAAAACTGTTTTTT. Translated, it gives CAISESTGGINEKLFF.

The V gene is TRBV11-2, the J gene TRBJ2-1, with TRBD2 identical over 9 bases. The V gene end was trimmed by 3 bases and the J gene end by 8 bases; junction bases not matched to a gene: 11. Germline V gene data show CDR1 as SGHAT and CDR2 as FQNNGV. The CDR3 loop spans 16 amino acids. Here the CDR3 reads CASSFGASGVVDEQFF. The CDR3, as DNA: TGTGCCAGCAGCTTCGGGGCTAGCGGGGTAGTTGATGAGCAGTTCTTC.